The 23 T cell receptor beta chains presented below share a single source sample, sequenced in a study of T cell responses to AZD1222 COVID-19 vaccine. Libraries were prepared by immunoSEQ multiplex PCR; TCRdb keeps only in-frame clonotypes and omits some of them. The sample lists approximately 140,000 clones, 90% seen once, with 1.5% to 2% in the top ten. The sequencing here drew on peripheral blood, taken 28 days after the second AZD1222 dose. The receptors shown here come from an adult who received the AZD1222 COVID-19 vaccine.

This chain links TRBV12-3 or TRBV12-4 with TRBJ1-2; maybe TRBD1 (5 bases). V was trimmed by 2 bases and J by 6 bases, leaving 10 bases between them. The CDR3 spans 13 residues. The CDR3 nucleotides are TGTGCCAGCAGTTTACGGGGGAGTAATGGCTACACCTTC. This gives the protein CASSLRGSNGYTF.

The chain employs TRBV19 and TRBJ1-2; D remains ambiguous. Trimming stripped 7 bases from V and 8 bases from J, with 14 bases between. CDR1 and CDR2 (germline): LNHDA, SQIVND (reference sequence). The CDR3 totals 12 residues. CDR3 in amino acids: CASNGGSGGYTF. Here the CDR3 DNA reads TGTGCCAGTAATGGCGGGAGTGGCGGCTACACCTTC.

The CDR3 protein is CATSDSGTGVFQPQHF. CDR3 in DNA: TGTGCCACCAGTGATTCAGGGACAGGGGTGTTTCAGCCCCAGCATTTT. The chain links TRBV24-1 to TRBJ1-5; TRBD1 matches 10 bases. This CDR3 comprises 16 residues. V gave up 2 bases and J gave up 6 bases; unmatched junction bases: 6. Germline V gives CDR1 KGHDR, CDR2 SFDVKD.

The chain combines TRBV28 with TRBJ1-3; 10 positions agree with TRBD1. The V and J ends lost 6 bases and 5 bases, in that order; junction bases with no gene match: 4. The CDR3 is made up of 14 amino acids. Per the germline V gene, CDR1 is MDHEN and CDR2 is SYDVKM. CDR3 amino acids: CASRTGGERNTIYF. In DNA, the CDR3 is TGTGCCAGCAGGACAGGGGGCGAGAGAAACACCATATATTTT.

This clone was seen only once. The chain links TRBV6-1 to TRBJ1-3; the D gene is possibly TRBD1 (6 bases). Trimming shortened V by 2 bases and J by 0 bases, and 11 bases separated the two germline ends. The CDR3 runs 16 residues. The V gene's germline CDR1 is MNHNS and CDR2 SASEGT. CDR3 DNA sequence: TGTGCCAGCAGTGAACGACAGGTCAGCTCTGGAAACACCATATATTTT. Amino acids: CASSERQVSSGNTIYF.

The chain combines TRBV7-6 with TRBJ1-5; possibly TRBD1 for D (6 bases). The CDR3 is 16 residues long. The germline CDR1 and CDR2 sequences are SGHVS and FNYEAQ. V was pared by 3 bases and J by 2 bases, with 14 bases between. The CDR3: CASSLDPGDGNQPQHF. CDR3 nucleotides: TGTGCCAGCAGCTTGGACCCAGGGGACGGCAATCAGCCCCAGCATTTT.

The V gene is TRBV11-3, the J gene TRBJ2-1; 7 bases match TRBD1. CDR3 length: 14 residues. Germline values: CDR1 SGHNT, CDR2 YENEEA. Trimming at V came to 3 bases and at J to 9 bases, leaving 8 bases not matched to a gene. CDR3 sequence: CASSFEQGNGEQFF. CDR3 in DNA: TGTGCCAGCAGCTTCGAACAGGGGAATGGTGAGCAGTTCTTC.

The chain uses TRBV7-9 and TRBJ2-2; no reliable D call. Between the trimmed V and J ends, which lost 7 bases and 6 bases, there was a span of 24 bases. The CDR3 runs 17 residues. Germline loops: CDR1 SEHNR, CDR2 FQNEAQ (reference sequence). CDR3 bases: TGTGCCAGCACCCCAATCCCCCTCAACTCGGTTTCCGGGGAGCTGTTTTTT. This codes for CASTPIPLNSVSGELFF.

This chain links TRBV5-4 with TRBJ2-3; D tentatively fits TRBD1 or TRBD2 (5 bases each). V shed 5 bases and J shed 5 bases, with 12 bases lying between them. From germline, CDR1 is SGHNT and CDR2 YYREEE (reference sequence). The CDR3 sequence is 13 residues long. As DNA, the CDR3 is TGTGCCAGCAGTAACTTGGGGGTAGATACGCAGTATTTT. Its translation is CASSNLGVDTQYF.

This rearrangement joins TRBV12-3 or TRBV12-4 to TRBJ2-1; D gene uncertain. This CDR3 is built from 13 residues. Trimming removed 2 bases from V and 7 bases from J, with 9 bases in between. The CDR3 protein is CASSLTWQNEQFF. In DNA form, the CDR3 reads TGTGCCAGCAGTTTAACGTGGCAGAATGAGCAGTTCTTC.

The chain is built from TRBV30 and TRBJ2-3, with D hard to call. The CDR3 is 14 amino acids. Germline V CDR1 and CDR2: GTSNPN, SVGIG (reference sequence). Trimming shortened V by 1 base and J by 1 base, and 9 bases separated the two germline ends. CDR3 DNA: TGTGCCTGGAGTGAGAAGGGCCGCACAGATACGCAGTATTTT. Protein product: CAWSEKGRTDTQYF.

Concerning this clone: Other DNA sequences from this sample encode an identical CDR3 as well. The chain combines TRBV9 with TRBJ1-4; 7 bases are shared with TRBD1. Per germline, CDR1 SGDLS and CDR2 YYNGEE. The length of the CDR3 is 14 residues. Trimming cost V 0 bases and J 4 bases; bases outside gene matches: 0. The CDR3 coding sequence is TGTGCCAGCAGCGTAGGACAGGGTAATGAAAAACTGTTTTTT. Protein product: CASSVGQGNEKLFF.

A word on this clone: The sample has other DNA sequences that encode this CDR3 too. The chain recombines TRBV5-1 with TRBJ2-2; 10 bases fit TRBD2. This CDR3 spans 16 amino acids. Germline V gene sequence: CDR1 SGHRS, CDR2 YFSETQ. Losses at the gene ends were 2 bases for V and 2 bases for J; bases not matched to a gene: 3. Here the CDR3 reads CASSFLAGGNTGELFF. The CDR3 coding sequence is TGCGCCAGCAGCTTTTTAGCGGGGGGTAACACCGGGGAGCTGTTTTTT. Together with reference TRBV5-1 and TRBJ2-2, the CDR3 gives the full variable domain: KAGVTQTPRYLIKTRGQQVTLSCSPISGHRSVSWYQQTPGQGLQFLFEYFSETQRNKGNFPGRFSGRQFSNSRSEMNVSTLELGDSALYLCASSFLAGGNTGELFFGEGSRLTVL.

V and J are TRBV11-2 and TRBJ1-3, with 9 bases aligning to TRBD1. The V segment lost 5 bases and the J segment 5 bases; nucleotides outside the gene matches: 7. The CDR3 contains 15 residues. Germline lookup yields CDR1 SGHAT and CDR2 FQNNGV. This chain's CDR3 is CASSPGDRVRNTIYF. DNA of the CDR3: TGTGCCAGCAGCCCAGGGGACAGGGTGAGAAACACCATATATTTT.

The CDR3 DNA follows: TGTGCCAGCAGCCCCCAAGGGGGCTACGAGCAGTACTTC. It encodes CASSPQGGYEQYF. The rearrangement uses TRBV7-3 and TRBJ2-7; tentative D call: TRBD1 (6 bases). The V gene's germline CDR1 is SGHTA and CDR2 FQGTGA. This CDR3 region has 13 residues. V lost 5 bases and J lost 3, with 11 bases in between. Filled out from reference TRBV7-3 and TRBJ2-7, the complete variable domain reads GAGVSQTPSNKVTEKGKYVELRCDPISGHTALYWYRQSLGQGPEFLIYFQGTGAADDSGLPNDRFFAVRPEGSVSTLKIQRTERGDSAVYLCASSPQGGYEQYFGPGTRLTVT.

This clone appeared a single time. The chain couples TRBV2 to TRBJ2-3; D is unresolved. Per the germline V gene, CDR1 is SNHLY and CDR2 is FYNNEI. The CDR3 consists of 12 residues. V was pared by 3 bases and J by 2 bases, with 3 bases between. The CDR3 coding sequence is TGTGCCAGCAGTGATGCCACAGATACGCAGTATTTT. Protein product: CASSDATDTQYF.

The genes are TRBV6-5 and TRBJ1-1, with D unresolved. The germline CDR1 and CDR2 sequences are MNHEY and SVGAGI. Trimming pared 7 bases from V and 6 bases from J, leaving 15 bases between. The CDR3 covers 13 residues. The CDR3 region is CASIRLGVAEAFF. DNA of the CDR3: TGTGCCAGCATTCGGCTTGGGGTCGCTGAAGCTTTCTTT.

The chain couples TRBV28 to TRBJ1-5, with D perhaps matching TRBD1 (5 bases). The CDR3 length is 15 residues. Trimming left V 1 base short and J 2 bases short, with 9 bases between. From germline, CDR1 is MDHEN and CDR2 SYDVKM. In DNA form, the CDR3 reads TGTGCCAGCAGTTTATCAGGGAATGGCAATCAGCCCCAGCATTTT. It specifies CASSLSGNGNQPQHF.

The chain has TRBV28 and TRBJ2-7; no definite D call. Trimming cost V 4 bases and J 0 bases, with 10 bases left between them. The CDR3 contains 14 residues. Germline V lookup: CDR1 MDHEN, CDR2 SYDVKM. CDR3 amino acids: CASSSDFPSYEQYF. The CDR3 nucleotides are TGTGCCAGCAGTTCCGATTTCCCCTCCTACGAGCAGTACTTC.

The gene calls are TRBV9 and TRBJ1-2; TRBD1 matches at 8 bases. Germline V gives CDR1 SGDLS, CDR2 YYNGEE. The length of the CDR3 is 15 residues. The V segment lost 2 bases and the J segment 3 bases; nucleotides outside the gene matches: 6. CDR3 in amino acids: CASSVSPDRDYGYTF. For the CDR3, the DNA is TGTGCCAGCAGCGTCTCCCCGGACAGGGACTATGGCTACACCTTC.

The CDR3 loop is CASSQEILSALSGNTIYF. In DNA, the CDR3 is TGCGCCAGCAGCCAAGAAATCCTTAGCGCACTCTCTGGAAACACCATATATTTT. The chain has TRBV4-1 and TRBJ1-3; D is uncertain. Germline lookup yields CDR1 MGHRA and CDR2 YSYEKL. This CDR3 is 18 amino acids long. The V gene lost 0 bases and the J gene lost 0 bases, with 15 bases spanning the gap.

V is TRBV11-2 and J is TRBJ1-5, with D possibly matching TRBD1 (5 bases). This CDR3 is 15 amino acids long. Germline V gives CDR1 SGHAT, CDR2 FQNNGV. Between the trimmed V and J ends, which lost 5 bases and 3 bases, there was a span of 14 bases. In DNA, the CDR3 is TGTGCCAGCAGCCCTGGAGTTGGGGCCAATCAGCCCCAGCATTTT. Amino acids: CASSPGVGANQPQHF.

The rearrangement joins TRBV5-1 to TRBJ2-2; D gene ambiguous. This CDR3 has 16 amino acids. CDR1 is SGHRS, CDR2 YFSETQ, per germline. The V end lost 1 base, the J end lost 0 bases, and 10 bases lay between the germline ends. CDR3 bases: TGCGCCAGCAGCTTGACACGGCCCCCGAACACCGGGGAGCTGTTTTTT. This gives the protein CASSLTRPPNTGELFF.